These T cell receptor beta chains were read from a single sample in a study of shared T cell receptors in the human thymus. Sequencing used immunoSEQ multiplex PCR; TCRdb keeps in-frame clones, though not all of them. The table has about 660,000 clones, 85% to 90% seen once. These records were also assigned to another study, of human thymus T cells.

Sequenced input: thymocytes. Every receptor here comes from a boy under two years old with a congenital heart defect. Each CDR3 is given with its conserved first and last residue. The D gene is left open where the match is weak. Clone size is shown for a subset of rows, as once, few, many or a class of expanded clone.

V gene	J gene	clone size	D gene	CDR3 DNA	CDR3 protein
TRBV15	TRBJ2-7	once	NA	TGTGCCACCAGCAGAGGGGTGCGGGACGCCTACGAGCAGTACTTC	CATSRGVRDAYEQYF
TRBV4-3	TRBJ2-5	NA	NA	TGCGCCAGCAGCGAGTACGGGGTGGGGGGTGGAGAGACCCAGTACTTC	CASSEYGVGGGETQYF
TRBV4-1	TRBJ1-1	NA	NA	TGCGCCAGCAGCCAGTTCGGAACAGACAGGACCACCTGGGTGGCTTTCTTT	CASSQFGTDRTTWVAFF
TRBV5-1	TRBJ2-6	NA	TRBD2	TGCGCCAGCAGCCCAGGGGTAAGTAGCGGGAGGACCGGGGCCAACGTCCTGACTTTC	CASSPGVSSGRTGANVLTF
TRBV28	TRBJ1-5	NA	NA	TGTGCCAGCAGCTATCGCTCCAATCAGCCCCAGCATTTT	CASSYRSNQPQHF
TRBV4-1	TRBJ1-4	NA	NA	TGCGCCAGCAGCCCACCCATGCGGGCTAATGAAAAACTGTTTTTT	CASSPPMRANEKLFF
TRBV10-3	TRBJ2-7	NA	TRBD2	TGTGCCATCAGGCGGGGGGGGACAGCGGGGAACGAGCAGTACTTC	CAIRRGGTAGNEQYF
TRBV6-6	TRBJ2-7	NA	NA	TGTGCCAGCAGTTACCGGGACTGGTCCTACGAGCAGTACTTC	CASSYRDWSYEQYF
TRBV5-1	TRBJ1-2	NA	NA	TGCGCCAGCAGCGCTCGACAGAGAGACGGGTATGGCTACACCTTC	CASSARQRDGYGYTF
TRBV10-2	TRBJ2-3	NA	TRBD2	TGCGCCAGCAGTGGTCTAGCGGGAGTGGATACGCAGTATTTT	CASSGLAGVDTQYF
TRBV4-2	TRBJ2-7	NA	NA	TGTGCCAGCAGCCAAGAGAGCGAAAGGACAGTCTACGAGCAGTACTTC	CASSQESERTVYEQYF
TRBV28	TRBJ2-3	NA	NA	TGTGCCAGCAGTTTATTAGGGGTTTTCGTCGCAGATACGCAGTATTTT	CASSLLGVFVADTQYF
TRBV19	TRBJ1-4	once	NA	TGTGCCACCGCTGGACGGAGGTTCAATGAAAAACTGTTTTTT	CATAGRRFNEKLFF
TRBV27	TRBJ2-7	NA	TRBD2	TGTGCCAGCAGTTTAAGGTCTAGCGGGAAGGAGAACGAGCAGTACTTC	CASSLRSSGKENEQYF
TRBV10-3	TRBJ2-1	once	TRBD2	TGTGCCATCAGTGAGGGGACTAGCCGTTACAGTGAGCAGTTCTTC	CAISEGTSRYSEQFF
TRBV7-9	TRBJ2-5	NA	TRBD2	TGTGCCAGCAGCTTAGTTGGGGGGGGAGGGAAAGAGACCCAGTACTTC	CASSLVGGGGKETQYF
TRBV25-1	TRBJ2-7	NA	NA	TGTGCCAGCAGTGCCCCCCGGGCTAGCCGCGACTACGAGCAGTACTTC	CASSAPRASRDYEQYF
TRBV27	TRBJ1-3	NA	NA	TGTGCCAGCCGTAGCCGGTCTGGAAACACCATATATTTT	CASRSRSGNTIYF
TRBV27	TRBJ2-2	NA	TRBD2	TGTGCCAGCAGTTTAACTTGGAATCCAGCGGGAGGGGGGAGGACCGGGGAGCTGTTTTTT	CASSLTWNPAGGGRTGELFF
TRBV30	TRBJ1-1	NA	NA	TGTGCCTGGAGTGTTCCAGGGGACCTGAACACTGAAGCTTTCTTT	CAWSVPGDLNTEAFF
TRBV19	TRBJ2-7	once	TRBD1	TGTGCCAGTAGTAGCCGGGACAGGGAGTTCTACGAGCAGTACTTC	CASSSRDREFYEQYF
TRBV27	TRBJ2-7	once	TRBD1	TGTGCCATCCGGACAGGGAGAAGGAACGAGCAGTACTTC	CAIRTGRRNEQYF
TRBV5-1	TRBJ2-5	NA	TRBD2	TGCGCCAGCACAAAGACTAGCGGGAGGTGGGAAGAGACCCAGTACTTC	CASTKTSGRWEETQYF
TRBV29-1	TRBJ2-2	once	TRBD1	TGCAGTAGGTCCACAGGGGCGAACACCGGGGAGCTGTTTTTT	CSRSTGANTGELFF
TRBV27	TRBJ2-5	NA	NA	TGTGCCAGCAGTGACCTCGCGGGCCCTTCCTCGGAGACCCAGTACTTC	CASSDLAGPSSETQYF
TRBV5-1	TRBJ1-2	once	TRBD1	TGCGCCAGCGGCCCCACAGGGGGTTCCTTTAACTATGGCTACACCTTC	CASGPTGGSFNYGYTF
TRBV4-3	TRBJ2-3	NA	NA	TGCGCCAGCAGCCATCACTGGGGGGGGGACAGGTTTGATACGCAGTATTTT	CASSHHWGGDRFDTQYF
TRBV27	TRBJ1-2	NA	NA	TGTGCCAGCAGTGCCAGGCCAGGGTGTTATGGCTACACCTTC	CASSARPGCYGYTF
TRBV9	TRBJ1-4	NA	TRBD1	TGTGCCAGCAGCGTTGACAGGGGCACTAATGAAAAACTGTTTTTT	CASSVDRGTNEKLFF
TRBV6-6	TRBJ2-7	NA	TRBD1	TGTGCCAGCAGTCCCGGACAGGGCCACGAGCAGTACTTC	CASSPGQGHEQYF
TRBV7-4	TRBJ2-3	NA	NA	TGTGCCGAGGTTCCCTTCGCTGGGCAGTATTTT	CAEVPFAGQYF
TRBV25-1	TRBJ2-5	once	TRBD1	TGTGCCAGCAGTCCCGGGACAGGGAGGGTCCAGTACTTC	CASSPGTGRVQYF
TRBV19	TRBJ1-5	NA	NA	TGTGCCAGTAGTATAGAGGTTTTGGCATTTTATAGCAATCAGCCCCAGCATTTT	CASSIEVLAFYSNQPQHF
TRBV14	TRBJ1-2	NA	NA	TGTGCCAGCAGCCAAGGCCTCCCCGTGGGGAGGGGGTATGGCTACACCTTC	CASSQGLPVGRGYGYTF
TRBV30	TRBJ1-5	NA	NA	TGTGCCTGGAGTGACTCCCGGGATCAGCCCCAGCATTTT	CAWSDSRDQPQHF
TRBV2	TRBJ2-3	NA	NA	TGTGCCAGCAGTGCGAGGGGGAAAGGGGACACAGATACGCAGTATTTT	CASSARGKGDTDTQYF
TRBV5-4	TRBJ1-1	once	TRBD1	TGTGCCAGCAGCCTGGGACAGGGTAATCCCATGAACACTGAAGCTTTCTTT	CASSLGQGNPMNTEAFF
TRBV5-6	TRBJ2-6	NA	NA	TGTGCCAGCAGCTTCCGGGGGACAGAACTGAGCTCTGGGGCCAACGTCCTGACTTTC	CASSFRGTELSSGANVLTF
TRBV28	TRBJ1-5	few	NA	TGTGCCAGCAGTCCCTTGAGGGGCAATCAGCCCCAGCATTTT	CASSPLRGNQPQHF
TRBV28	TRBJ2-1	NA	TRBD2	TGTGCCAGCAGCCATGGACTAGCGGGAGGATATGAGCAGTTCTTC	CASSHGLAGGYEQFF